The rows below give T cell receptor beta chains drawn from one sample of a study of T cells in Graves' hyperthyroidism and ophthalmopathy. TCRdb redid the calling of the multiplex PCR reads with MiXCR, one entry per CDR3 protein. The profile covers almost 500,000 distinct CDR3 sequences, with about 22% appearing a single time and under 55% taken by the ten largest. Sequencing input: blood. These receptors came from an older woman with Graves' ophthalmopathy. CDR3s include the opening cysteine and the closing phenylalanine or tryptophan. Each record gives: clone size, V gene, D gene, J gene, CDR3 DNA, CDR3 protein. The D gene is left open where the match is weak. Some rows have no size entry. The others give once, few or many, or a class for an expanded clone.

size: many
V: TRBV7-2
D: .
J: TRBJ2-7
DNA: TGTGCCAGCAGCTCCACCGGGACGGACTCCTACGAGCAGTACTTC
CDR3: CASSSTGTDSYEQYF

size: once
V: TRBV19
D: .
J: TRBJ2-1
DNA: TGTGCCAGTAGTATTACCCGTGCGTGGTCCTACAATGAGCAGTTCTTC
CDR3: CASSITRAWSYNEQFF

size: few
V: TRBV7-9
D: TRBD1
J: TRBJ1-5
DNA: TGTGCCAGCAGCTTCGGACAGGGGAGGCATCAGCCCCAGCATTTT
CDR3: CASSFGQGRHQPQHF

size: many
V: TRBV2
D: .
J: TRBJ2-7
DNA: TGTGCAACCGGTGGACTCGATACTCTCGAGCAGTACTTC
CDR3: CATGGLDTLEQYF

size: few
V: TRBV19
D: .
J: TRBJ2-6
DNA: TGTGCCAGTAGTATAGTCTCTGGGGCCAACGTCCTGACTTTC
CDR3: CASSIVSGANVLTF

size: .
V: TRBV7-2
D: TRBD2
J: TRBJ2-2
DNA: TGTGCCAGCAGCTTAGGTGCTAGCGGGAGGATGACCGGGGAGCTGTTTTTT
CDR3: CASSLGASGRMTGELFF

size: .
V: TRBV6-5
D: .
J: TRBJ2-2
DNA: TGTGCCAGCAGTTACTCTTCGGAGGAGCTGTTTTTT
CDR3: CASSYSSEELFF

size: .
V: TRBV5-1
D: .
J: TRBJ2-6
DNA: TGCGCCAGCAGCCCTGAGATAGCGAGAGCTGGGGCCAACGTCCTGACTTTC
CDR3: CASSPEIARAGANVLTF

size: .
V: TRBV12-3/TRBV12-4
D: TRBD2
J: TRBJ2-1
DNA: TGTGCCAGCAGTTCCCTAGCAGCACGGGAGGGCCAGGTAGTACAGTACAATGAGCAGTTCTTC
CDR3: CASSSLAAREGQVVQYNEQFF

size: .
V: TRBV5-1
D: .
J: TRBJ1-1
DNA: TGCGCCAGCAGCCTTGAACCAAATCCTGAAGCTTTCTTT
CDR3: CASSLEPNPEAFF

size: few
V: TRBV6-2/TRBV6-3
D: TRBD2
J: TRBJ2-2
DNA: TGTGCCAGCAGTTGGCTAGCGGTGAACACCGGGGAGCTGTTTTTT
CDR3: CASSWLAVNTGELFF

size: .
V: TRBV10-2
D: .
J: TRBJ2-1
DNA: TGCGCCAGCAGTGACCATGAGCAGTTCTTC
CDR3: CASSDHEQFF

size: many
V: TRBV6-1
D: TRBD2
J: TRBJ2-7
DNA: TGTGCCAGCAGTCTGAGAGGCGGGAGCCACGAGCAGTACTTC
CDR3: CASSLRGGSHEQYF

size: .
V: TRBV30
D: .
J: TRBJ2-1
DNA: TGTGCCTGGAGCGTCGGACCAGAGTCCCAGTTCTTC
CDR3: CAWSVGPESQFF

size: .
V: TRBV6-4
D: .
J: TRBJ2-7
DNA: TGTGCCAGCAGTGACTCGAAGGGGACCTACGAGCAGTACTTC
CDR3: CASSDSKGTYEQYF

size: few
V: TRBV9
D: TRBD1
J: TRBJ2-1
DNA: TGTGCCAGCAGCCCCCCCGCGGACAGGGGCTACAATGAGCAGTTCTTC
CDR3: CASSPPADRGYNEQFF

size: few
V: TRBV19
D: .
J: TRBJ2-1
DNA: TGTGCCAGTAGTATAGGGTTCTTTGCCCCCGCGAGGAACAATGAGCAGTTCTTC
CDR3: CASSIGFFAPARNNEQFF

size: many
V: TRBV3-1
D: .
J: TRBJ2-3
DNA: TGTGCCAGCAGCCAAGACGAGAGTACGCAGTATTTT
CDR3: CASSQDESTQYF

size: few
V: TRBV18
D: .
J: TRBJ1-1
DNA: TGTGCCAGCTCTCCCCTAACCGGGACATCGAGCACTGAAGCTTTCTTT
CDR3: CASSPLTGTSSTEAFF

size: .
V: TRBV12-5
D: .
J: TRBJ1-1
DNA: TGTGCTAGTGGTCCCCCGTGGGGGGTCGGAGCTTTCTTT
CDR3: CASGPPWGVGAFF

size: many
V: TRBV30
D: TRBD1
J: TRBJ2-1
DNA: TGTGCCTGGAGTGAGGGGACAGGGGTCTACAATGAGCAGTTCTTC
CDR3: CAWSEGTGVYNEQFF

size: few
V: TRBV6-5
D: TRBD1
J: TRBJ2-7
DNA: TGTGCCAGCAGTTACTCAGGGGGCGGCTCCTACGAGCAGTACTTC
CDR3: CASSYSGGGSYEQYF

size: many
V: TRBV12-3/TRBV12-4
D: .
J: TRBJ2-3
DNA: TGTGCCAGCAGTTTCGGGCTAGCGAGGACAGATACGCAGTATTTT
CDR3: CASSFGLARTDTQYF

size: few
V: TRBV10-3
D: .
J: TRBJ2-2
DNA: TGTGCCATCAGGCCTACTACGAACACCGGGGAGCTGTTTTTT
CDR3: CAIRPTTNTGELFF

size: many
V: TRBV11-2
D: .
J: TRBJ1-6
DNA: TGTGCCAGCAGCTTAGGCCACGATCGGAATTCACCCCTCCACTTT
CDR3: CASSLGHDRNSPLHF

size: many
V: TRBV24-1
D: TRBD2
J: TRBJ2-1
DNA: TGTGCCACCAGTGAAGCTGGACTAGCGGAGTACAATGAGCAGTTCTTC
CDR3: CATSEAGLAEYNEQFF

size: few
V: TRBV2
D: .
J: TRBJ1-1
DNA: TGTGCCAGCGGGCGGGGCAGTCTGAACACTGAAGCTTTCTTT
CDR3: CASGRGSLNTEAFF

size: .
V: TRBV4-1
D: .
J: TRBJ2-7
DNA: TGCGCCAGCAGCCAAGAAAGGTACGGGGCAGGAGGTTCCTACGAGCAGTACTTC
CDR3: CASSQERYGAGGSYEQYF

size: many
V: TRBV4-1
D: .
J: TRBJ1-1
DNA: TGCGCCAGCAGCCCGGAAGGGGACACCCGGAGGACTGAAGCTTTCTTT
CDR3: CASSPEGDTRRTEAFF

size: .
V: TRBV27
D: TRBD2
J: TRBJ2-4
DNA: TGTGCCAGCAGTTCAGGGGGACTAGCGGAGTACTTC
CDR3: CASSSGGLAEYF

size: few
V: TRBV20-1
D: .
J: TRBJ2-1
DNA: TGCAGTGCTAGCAATCCCCCCTACAATGAGCAGTTCTTC
CDR3: CSASNPPYNEQFF

size: .
V: TRBV10-2
D: .
J: TRBJ2-7
DNA: TGCGCCAGCAGTGAAAGTCTGGTGATTGCGAAGCAGTACTTC
CDR3: CASSESLVIAKQYF

size: many
V: TRBV3-1
D: .
J: TRBJ1-1
DNA: TGTGCCAGCAGCCAAGACGGGAGGGCTTTCTTT
CDR3: CASSQDGRAFF

size: .
V: TRBV20-1
D: .
J: TRBJ1-4
DNA: TGCAGTGCGGACGGTCACTCGAAAGAAAAACTGTTTTTT
CDR3: CSADGHSKEKLFF

size: few
V: TRBV3-1
D: .
J: TRBJ2-5
DNA: TGTGCCAGCAGCCAAGGCCCGGCCAGCCGGGAGACCCAGTACTTC
CDR3: CASSQGPASRETQYF

size: many
V: TRBV7-2
D: .
J: TRBJ1-2
DNA: TGTGCCAGCAGCTTAGCTGCGGGTAATGGCTACACCTTC
CDR3: CASSLAAGNGYTF

size: .
V: TRBV6-5
D: .
J: TRBJ2-7
DNA: TGTGCCAGCAGCCCCCTCCAGGGTCCCTCCTACGAGCAGTACTTC
CDR3: CASSPLQGPSYEQYF

size: few
V: TRBV6-2/TRBV6-3
D: .
J: TRBJ1-6
DNA: TGTGCCAGCAGAACCGGCGAATCCTATAATTCACCCCTCCACTTT
CDR3: CASRTGESYNSPLHF

size: .
V: TRBV28
D: TRBD1
J: TRBJ1-1
DNA: TGTGCCAGCAGCTCGCGACAGGGAGGGAGCACTGAAGCTTTCTTT
CDR3: CASSSRQGGSTEAFF

size: many
V: TRBV28
D: TRBD1
J: TRBJ2-3
DNA: TGTGCCAGCACTGAGGGGGCTAGCACAGATACGCAGTATTTT
CDR3: CASTEGASTDTQYF

size: .
V: TRBV19
D: .
J: TRBJ2-2
DNA: TGTGCCAGACCGGGACGTAGGAACACCGGGGAGCTGTTTTTT
CDR3: CARPGRRNTGELFF

size: few
V: TRBV9
D: TRBD2
J: TRBJ2-1
DNA: TGTGCCAGCAGCGTAGGAGCGGGAGGGCCCTACAATGAGCAGTTCTTC
CDR3: CASSVGAGGPYNEQFF

size: few
V: TRBV4-3
D: TRBD2
J: TRBJ2-1
DNA: TGCGCCAGCAGCCGTAGCCTTAGAAGCGGGAGTAACAATGAGCAGTTCTTC
CDR3: CASSRSLRSGSNNEQFF

size: .
V: TRBV3-1
D: .
J: TRBJ1-1
DNA: TGTGCCAGCAGCCAAGGAGCAGGGGTCAACACTGAAGCTTTCTTT
CDR3: CASSQGAGVNTEAFF

size: few
V: TRBV5-4
D: TRBD2
J: TRBJ2-7
DNA: TGTGCCAGCAGCTCCACGGGCGGGAGTTGGTCGGGAGAGCAGTACTTC
CDR3: CASSSTGGSWSGEQYF

size: .
V: TRBV27
D: .
J: TRBJ1-4
DNA: TGTGCCAGCAGCTCCATCGGGAGAGGTGAAAAACTGTTTTTT
CDR3: CASSSIGRGEKLFF

size: .
V: TRBV28
D: TRBD1
J: TRBJ2-5
DNA: TGTGCCAGCAGTTTAGAACAGGGGGCACTGGAGACCCAGTACTTC
CDR3: CASSLEQGALETQYF